What follows describes a single TCR beta chain. Its antigen is as yet unknown. Starting material for each TCR library was roughly 3,300 ng of total RNA. From its re-call of the 5' RACE reads, TCRdb lists each CDR3 protein once, without DNA. There are 210,000 or so distinct CDR3 sequences in the sample, with roughly 7.5% held by the top ten. This sample was included in a study of monozygotic twins with inflammatory bowel disease. The CDR3 is made up of 13 amino acids. Per the germline V gene, CDR1 is ENHRY and CDR2 is SYGVKD. Study-level results: Treatment differences in immunosuppression may have added variability to the repertoires of patients. Possibly because of limited power, concordant and discordant twins showed no difference in repertoire similarity. IBD patients displayed reduced TCRbeta diversity (inverse Simpson) when set against healthy co-twins.

V usage is TRBV10-3 and J usage is TRBJ2-7. The TCR was taken from a human donor with ulcerative colitis or Crohn's disease, or a healthy co-twin of an affected twin (not recorded which). Sequences were obtained from blood. The CDR3 spells CAISESAGYEQYF.